This T cell receptor (beta chain) appears in the sequencing data of a study of OX40 agonist ivuxolimab in advanced cancers. Study-wide background: Cancers in dose escalation were hepatocellular, melanoma, renal cell and head and neck. A male proportion of about 86% was recorded, with mean age approximately 60 years and range roughly 20 to 85. Study-wide results and limits: The mean number of expanded clones was higher in CD8+ T cells than in CD4+.

Remarks on this clone: Antigen unknown.

Data came from immunoSEQ multiplex PCR; TCRdb stores just in-frame clones and leaves some out. The repertoire holds about 90,000 clones, with 70% to 90% as singletons. This CDR3 contains 14 residues. The germline V gene encodes CDR1 SGHRS and CDR2 YFSETQ. V lost 0 bases, J lost 4 bases, and 8 bases lay in between. The sequencing used CD4+ or CD8+ T cells sorted from blood, collected in a trial of the OX40 agonist ivuxolimab. The chain combines TRBV5-1 with TRBJ1-5; the D is unclear. The sequence came from an adult with an advanced solid tumor such as melanoma, head and neck, liver or kidney cancer. The CDR3, as DNA: TGCGCCAGCAGCTTGGACACAGCGAATCAGCCCCAGCATTTT. Translating gives CASSLDTANQPQHF.